This T cell receptor (beta chain) was recovered during a study of OX40 agonist ivuxolimab in advanced cancers. Background on the study: Dose-escalation patients suffered from hepatocellular carcinoma, melanoma, renal cell or head and neck cancer.

V was cut by 0 bases and J by 15 bases, with 21 bases left in between. Germline CDR1 reads SGHVS; CDR2 reads FNYEAQ. CDR3 length equals 15 residues. This table comes from immunoSEQ multiplex PCR, and its TCRdb copy is limited to in-frame clones, with some not included. The sample has about 70,000 clones, around 86% seen once. This chain connects TRBV7-6 to TRBJ2-1; D remains ambiguous. Here the sequenced sample was CD4+ or CD8+ T cells sorted from blood, taken in a trial of the OX40 agonist ivuxolimab. This clonotype was sampled from an adult with an advanced solid tumor such as melanoma, head and neck, liver or kidney cancer. CDR3 coding DNA: TGTGCCAGCAGCTTAGCGCCAGTGGTCCCTCCCTATCTGTTCTTC. Translation: CASSLAPVVPPYLFF.